This T cell receptor (beta chain) was retrieved from a study of shared clonotypes between healthy human individuals. Whole-study results and caveats: Generally, naive subsets came out with larger estimated richness than memory subsets.

As to this clone: The target antigen is unknown.

This CDR3 comprises 17 residues. The germline gives CDR1 SNHLY, CDR2 FYNNEI. J lost 4 bases, V lost 0 bases, and 6 bases had no gene match. The study ran the assay at deep level. Produced via immunoSEQ multiplex PCR; TCRdb's table is partial and in-frame only. The sample lists approximately 2,200,000 clones, roughly 91% seen once, with 1.5% to 2% in the top ten. In the naive CD8 group, cells lacked CD45RO and were positively selected for CCR7, so terminally differentiated effector memory CD45RA+ cells were left out. The TCR comes from a man between 18 and 29 years old in good health. Some clones in this sample may be carry-over from other donors' samples. The sample consisted of naive CD8+ T cells from PBMCs. The rearrangement links TRBV2 to TRBJ2-1; 10 bases map to TRBD2. DNA of the CDR3: TGTGCCAGCAGTGAAGCGAACAGACTAGCGGGTTACAATGAGCAGTTCTTC. This encodes CASSEANRLAGYNEQFF.